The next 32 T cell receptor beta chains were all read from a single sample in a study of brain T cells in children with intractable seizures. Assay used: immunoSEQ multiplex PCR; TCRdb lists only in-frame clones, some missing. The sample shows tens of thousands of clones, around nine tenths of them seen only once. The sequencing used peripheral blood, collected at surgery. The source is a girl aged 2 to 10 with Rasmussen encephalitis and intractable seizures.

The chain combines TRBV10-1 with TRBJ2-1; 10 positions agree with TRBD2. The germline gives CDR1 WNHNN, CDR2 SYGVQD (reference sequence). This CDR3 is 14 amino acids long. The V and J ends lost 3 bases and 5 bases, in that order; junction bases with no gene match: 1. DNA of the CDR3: TGCGCCAGCAGTGACAGCGGGAGGGACAATGAGCAGTTCTTC. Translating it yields CASSDSGRDNEQFF.

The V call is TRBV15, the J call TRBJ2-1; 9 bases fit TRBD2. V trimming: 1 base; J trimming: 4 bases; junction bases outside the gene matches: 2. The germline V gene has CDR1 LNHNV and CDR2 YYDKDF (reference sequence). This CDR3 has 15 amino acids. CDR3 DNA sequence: TGTGCCACCAGCAGAGGGCTAGCGGGATACAATGAGCAGTTCTTC. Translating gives CATSRGLAGYNEQFF.

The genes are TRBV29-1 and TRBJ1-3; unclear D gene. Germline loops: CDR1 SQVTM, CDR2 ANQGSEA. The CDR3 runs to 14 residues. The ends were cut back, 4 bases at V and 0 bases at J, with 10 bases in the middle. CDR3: CSVVSQSSGNTIYF. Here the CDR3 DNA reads TGCAGCGTTGTAAGCCAATCCTCTGGAAACACCATATATTTT.

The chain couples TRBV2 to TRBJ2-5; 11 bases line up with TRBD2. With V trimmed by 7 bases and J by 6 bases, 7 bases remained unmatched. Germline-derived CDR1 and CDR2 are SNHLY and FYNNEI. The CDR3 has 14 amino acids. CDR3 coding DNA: TGTGCCAGCATTAGCGGGGGGGCCGGAAAGACCCAGTACTTC. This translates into CASISGGAGKTQYF. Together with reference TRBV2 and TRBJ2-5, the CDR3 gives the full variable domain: EPEVTQTPSHQVTQMGQEVILRCVPISNHLYFYWYRQILGQKVEFLVSFYNNEISEKSEIFDDQFSVERPDGSNFTLKIRSTKLEDSAMYFCASISGGAGKTQYFGPGTRLLVL.

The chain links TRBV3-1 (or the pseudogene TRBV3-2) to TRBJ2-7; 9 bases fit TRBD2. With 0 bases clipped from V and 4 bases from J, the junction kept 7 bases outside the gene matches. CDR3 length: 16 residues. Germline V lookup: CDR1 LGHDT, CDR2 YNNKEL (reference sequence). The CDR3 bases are TGTGCCAGCAGCCAAGACTCTAGCGGGAAGGGATACGAGCAGTACTTC. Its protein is CASSQDSSGKGYEQYF.

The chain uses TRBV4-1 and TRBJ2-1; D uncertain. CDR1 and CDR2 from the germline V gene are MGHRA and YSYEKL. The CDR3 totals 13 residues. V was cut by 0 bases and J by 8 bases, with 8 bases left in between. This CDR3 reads CASSQDFIDEQFF. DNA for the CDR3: TGCGCCAGCAGCCAAGATTTTATCGATGAGCAGTTCTTC.

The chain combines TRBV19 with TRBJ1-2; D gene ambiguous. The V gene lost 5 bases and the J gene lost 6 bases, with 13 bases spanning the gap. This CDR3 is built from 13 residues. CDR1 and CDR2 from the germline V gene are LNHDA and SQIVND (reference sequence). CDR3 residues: CASSPYPPDGYTF. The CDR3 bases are TGTGCCAGTAGTCCTTATCCTCCGGATGGCTACACCTTC.

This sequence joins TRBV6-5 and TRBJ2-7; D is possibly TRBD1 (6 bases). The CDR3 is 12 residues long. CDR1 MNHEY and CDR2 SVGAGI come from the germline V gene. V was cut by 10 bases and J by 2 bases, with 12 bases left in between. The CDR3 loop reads CATTGYPYEQYF. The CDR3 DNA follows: TGTGCCACAACAGGGTATCCCTACGAGCAGTACTTC.

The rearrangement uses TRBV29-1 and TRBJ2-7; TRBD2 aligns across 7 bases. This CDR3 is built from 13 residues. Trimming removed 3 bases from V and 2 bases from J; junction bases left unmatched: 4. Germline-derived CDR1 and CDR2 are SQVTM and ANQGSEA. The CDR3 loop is CSVEGGVAYEQYF. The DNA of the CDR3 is TGCAGCGTTGAGGGAGGGGTTGCCTACGAGCAGTACTTC.

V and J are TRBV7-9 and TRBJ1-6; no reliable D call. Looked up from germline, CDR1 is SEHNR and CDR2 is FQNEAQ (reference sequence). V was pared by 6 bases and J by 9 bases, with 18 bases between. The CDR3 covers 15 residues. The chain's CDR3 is CASSQSVTGGSPLHF. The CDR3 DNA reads TGTGCCAGCAGTCAGAGCGTGACCGGTGGTTCACCCCTCCACTTT.

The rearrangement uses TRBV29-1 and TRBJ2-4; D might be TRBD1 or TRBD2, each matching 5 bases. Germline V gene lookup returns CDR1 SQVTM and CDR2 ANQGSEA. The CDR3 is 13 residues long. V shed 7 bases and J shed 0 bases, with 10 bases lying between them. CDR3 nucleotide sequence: TGCAGCGCTGGGGGTCTAGCCAAAAACATTCAGTACTTC. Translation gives CSAGGLAKNIQYF.

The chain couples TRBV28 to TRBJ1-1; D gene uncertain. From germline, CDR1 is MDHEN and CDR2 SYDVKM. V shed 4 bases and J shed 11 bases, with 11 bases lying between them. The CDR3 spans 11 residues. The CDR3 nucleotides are TGTGCCAGCAGTTCCGACCCTGGGGCTTTCTTT. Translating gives CASSSDPGAFF.

The DNA of the CDR3 is TGTGCCTGCCGGGACCTACGCTACGAGCAGTACTTC. Protein: CACRDLRYEQYF. The V and J genes are TRBV30 and TRBJ2-7; D is perhaps TRBD1 or TRBD2 (5 bases each). The CDR3 length is 12 residues. Trimming left V 6 bases short and J 3 bases short, with 12 bases between. Germline V gene sequence: CDR1 GTSNPN, CDR2 SVGIG (reference sequence).

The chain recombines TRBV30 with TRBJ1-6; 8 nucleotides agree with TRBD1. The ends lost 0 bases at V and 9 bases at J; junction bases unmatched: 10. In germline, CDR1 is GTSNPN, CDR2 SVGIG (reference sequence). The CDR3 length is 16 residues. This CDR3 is CAWSVSTGVLGSPLHF. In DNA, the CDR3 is TGTGCCTGGAGTGTCTCGACAGGGGTCCTAGGTTCACCCCTCCACTTT.

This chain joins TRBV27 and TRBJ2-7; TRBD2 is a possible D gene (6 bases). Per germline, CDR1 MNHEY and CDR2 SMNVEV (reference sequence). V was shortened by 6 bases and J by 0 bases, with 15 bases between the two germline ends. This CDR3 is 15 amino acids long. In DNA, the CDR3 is TGTGCCAGCAGACGGGGACTCCCAGCCTCCTACGAGCAGTACTTC. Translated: CASRRGLPASYEQYF.

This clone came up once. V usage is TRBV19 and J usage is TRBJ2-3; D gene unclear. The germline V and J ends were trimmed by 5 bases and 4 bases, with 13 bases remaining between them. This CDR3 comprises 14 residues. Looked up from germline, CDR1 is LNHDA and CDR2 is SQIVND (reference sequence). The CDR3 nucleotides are TGTGCCAGTAGTTTGAGTATTGTTGCAGATACGCAGTATTTT. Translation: CASSLSIVADTQYF.

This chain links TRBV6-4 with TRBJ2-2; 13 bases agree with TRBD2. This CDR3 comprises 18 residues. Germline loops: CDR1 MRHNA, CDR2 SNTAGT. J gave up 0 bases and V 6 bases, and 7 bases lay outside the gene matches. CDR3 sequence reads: CASSPGLAGFANTGELFF. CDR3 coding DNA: TGTGCCAGCAGCCCGGGACTAGCGGGGTTCGCGAACACCGGGGAGCTGTTTTTT.

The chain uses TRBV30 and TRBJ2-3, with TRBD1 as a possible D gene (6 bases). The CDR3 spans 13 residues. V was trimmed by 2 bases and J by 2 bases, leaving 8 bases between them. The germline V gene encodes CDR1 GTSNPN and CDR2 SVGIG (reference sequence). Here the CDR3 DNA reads TGTGCCTGGAGTCAGGGGACCACAGATACGCAGTATTTT. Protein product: CAWSQGTTDTQYF.

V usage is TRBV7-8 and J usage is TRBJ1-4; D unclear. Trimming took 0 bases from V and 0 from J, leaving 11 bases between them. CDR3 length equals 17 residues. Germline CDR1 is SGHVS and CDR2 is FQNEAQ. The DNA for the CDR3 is TGTGCCAGCAGCTTAGCGCGCGGACGTGCAACTAATGAAAAACTGTTTTTT. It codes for CASSLARGRATNEKLFF.

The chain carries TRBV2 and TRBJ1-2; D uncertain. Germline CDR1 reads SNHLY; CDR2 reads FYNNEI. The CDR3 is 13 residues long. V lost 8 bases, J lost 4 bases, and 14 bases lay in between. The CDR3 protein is CASGNLLGYGYTF. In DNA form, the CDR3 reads TGTGCCAGCGGTAACCTCCTAGGCTATGGCTACACCTTC.

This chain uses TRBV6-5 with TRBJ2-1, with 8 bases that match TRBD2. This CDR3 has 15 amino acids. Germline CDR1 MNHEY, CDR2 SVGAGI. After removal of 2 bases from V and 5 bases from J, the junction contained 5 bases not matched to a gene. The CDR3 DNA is TGTGCCAGCAGTTACGCGGGAGGAAAGAACAATGAGCAGTTCTTC. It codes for CASSYAGGKNNEQFF.

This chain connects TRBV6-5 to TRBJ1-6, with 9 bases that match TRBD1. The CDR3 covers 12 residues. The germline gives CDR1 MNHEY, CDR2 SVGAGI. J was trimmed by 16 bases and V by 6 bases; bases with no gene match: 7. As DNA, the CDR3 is TGTGCCAGCAGCCTGTCAGGACAGGGGCTCCACTTT. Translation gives CASSLSGQGLHF.

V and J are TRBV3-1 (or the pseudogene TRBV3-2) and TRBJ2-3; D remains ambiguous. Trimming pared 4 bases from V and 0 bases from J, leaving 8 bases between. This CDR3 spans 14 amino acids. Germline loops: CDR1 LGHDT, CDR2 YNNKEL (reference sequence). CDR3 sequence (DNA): TGTGCCAGCAGCCGAGTGACTAGCACAGATACGCAGTATTTT. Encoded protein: CASSRVTSTDTQYF.

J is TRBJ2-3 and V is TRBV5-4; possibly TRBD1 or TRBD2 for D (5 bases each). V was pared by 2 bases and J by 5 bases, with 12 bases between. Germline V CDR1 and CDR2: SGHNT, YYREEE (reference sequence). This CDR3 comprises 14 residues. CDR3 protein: CASSLDGAVDTQYF. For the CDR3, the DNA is TGTGCCAGCAGCTTAGACGGGGCAGTAGATACGCAGTATTTT.

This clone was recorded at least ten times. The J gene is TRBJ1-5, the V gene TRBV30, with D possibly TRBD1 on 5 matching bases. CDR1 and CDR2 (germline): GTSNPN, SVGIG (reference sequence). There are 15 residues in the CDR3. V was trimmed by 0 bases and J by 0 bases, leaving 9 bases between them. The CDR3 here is CAWSVPGYSNQPQHF. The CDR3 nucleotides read TGTGCCTGGAGTGTACCAGGGTATAGCAATCAGCCCCAGCATTTT. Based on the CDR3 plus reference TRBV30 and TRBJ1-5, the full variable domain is SQTIHQWPATLVQPVGSPLSLECTVEGTSNPNLYWYRQAAGRGLQLLFYSVGIGQISSEVPQNLSASRPQDRQFILSSKKLLLSDSGFYLCAWSVPGYSNQPQHFGDGTRLSIL.

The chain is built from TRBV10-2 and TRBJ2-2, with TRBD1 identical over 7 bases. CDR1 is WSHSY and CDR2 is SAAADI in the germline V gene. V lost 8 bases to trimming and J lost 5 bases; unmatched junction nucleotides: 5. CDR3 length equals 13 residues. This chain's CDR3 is CASERGRTGELFF. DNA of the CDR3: TGCGCCAGCGAGAGGGGGCGTACCGGGGAGCTGTTTTTT.

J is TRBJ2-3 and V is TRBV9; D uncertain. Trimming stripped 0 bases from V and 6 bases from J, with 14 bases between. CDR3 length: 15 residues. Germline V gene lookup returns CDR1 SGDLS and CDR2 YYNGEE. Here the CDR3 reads CASSVAVPVGDTQYF. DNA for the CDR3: TGTGCCAGCAGCGTAGCTGTTCCCGTAGGGGATACGCAGTATTTT.

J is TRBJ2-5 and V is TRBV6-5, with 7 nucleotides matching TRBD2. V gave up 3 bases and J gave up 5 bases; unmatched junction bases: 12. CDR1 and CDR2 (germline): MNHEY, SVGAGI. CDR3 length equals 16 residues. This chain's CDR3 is CASSYRGAGVVETQYF. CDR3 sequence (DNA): TGTGCCAGCAGTTATCGTGGTGCGGGAGTAGTGGAGACCCAGTACTTC.

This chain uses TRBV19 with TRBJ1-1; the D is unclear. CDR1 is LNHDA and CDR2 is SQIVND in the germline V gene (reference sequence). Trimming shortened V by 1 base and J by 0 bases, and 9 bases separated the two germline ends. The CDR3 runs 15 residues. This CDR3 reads CASSIAGRMNTEAFF. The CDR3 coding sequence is TGTGCCAGTAGTATAGCGGGCAGAATGAACACTGAAGCTTTCTTT.

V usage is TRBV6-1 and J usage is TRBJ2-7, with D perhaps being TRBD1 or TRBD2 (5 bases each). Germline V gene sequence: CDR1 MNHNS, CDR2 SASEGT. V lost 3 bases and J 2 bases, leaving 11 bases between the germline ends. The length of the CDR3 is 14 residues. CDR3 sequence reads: CASSEGTGPYEQYF. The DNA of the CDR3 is TGTGCCAGCAGTGAGGGTACGGGGCCCTACGAGCAGTACTTC.

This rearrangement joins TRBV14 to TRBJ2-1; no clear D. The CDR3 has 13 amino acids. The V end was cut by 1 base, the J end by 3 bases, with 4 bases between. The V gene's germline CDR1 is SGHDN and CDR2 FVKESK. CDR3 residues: CASSQGNYNEQFF. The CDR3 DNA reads TGTGCCAGCAGCCAAGGGAACTACAATGAGCAGTTCTTC.

This CDR3 reads CASSITSGIDFYNEQFF. Written as DNA, the CDR3 is TGTGCCAGTAGTATAACTAGCGGGATCGATTTCTACAATGAGCAGTTCTTC. The rearrangement uses TRBV19 and TRBJ2-1; 10 bases agree with TRBD2. Trimming took 2 bases from V and 3 from J; bases not matched to a gene: 7. This CDR3 has 17 amino acids. Germline CDR1 and CDR2: LNHDA and SQIVND (reference sequence).